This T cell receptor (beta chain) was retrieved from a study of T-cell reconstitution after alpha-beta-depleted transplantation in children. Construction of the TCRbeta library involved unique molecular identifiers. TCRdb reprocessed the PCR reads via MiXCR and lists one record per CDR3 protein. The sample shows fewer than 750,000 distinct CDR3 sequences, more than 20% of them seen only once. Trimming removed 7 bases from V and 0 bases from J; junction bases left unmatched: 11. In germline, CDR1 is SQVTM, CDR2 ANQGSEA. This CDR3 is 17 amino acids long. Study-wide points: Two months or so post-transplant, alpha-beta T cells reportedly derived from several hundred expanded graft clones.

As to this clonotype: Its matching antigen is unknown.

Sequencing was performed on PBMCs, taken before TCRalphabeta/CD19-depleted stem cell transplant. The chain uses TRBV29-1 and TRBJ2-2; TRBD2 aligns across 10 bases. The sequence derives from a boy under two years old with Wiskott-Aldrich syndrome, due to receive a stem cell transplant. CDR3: CSATGLASKTNTGELFF. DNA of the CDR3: TGCAGCGCTACGGGACTAGCGTCTAAAACGAACACCGGGGAGCTGTTTTTT.